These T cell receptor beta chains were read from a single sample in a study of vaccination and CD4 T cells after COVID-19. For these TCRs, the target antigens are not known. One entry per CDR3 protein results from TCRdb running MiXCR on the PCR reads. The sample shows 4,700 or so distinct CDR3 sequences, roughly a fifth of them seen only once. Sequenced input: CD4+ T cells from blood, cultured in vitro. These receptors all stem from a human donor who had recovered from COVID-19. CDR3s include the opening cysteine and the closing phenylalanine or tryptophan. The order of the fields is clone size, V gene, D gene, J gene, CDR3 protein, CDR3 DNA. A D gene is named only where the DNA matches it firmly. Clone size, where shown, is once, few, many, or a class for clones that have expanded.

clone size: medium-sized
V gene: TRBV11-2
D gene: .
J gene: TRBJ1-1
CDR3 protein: CASTRNRGAGTEAFF
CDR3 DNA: TGTGCCAGCACCCGAAACCGGGGCGCAGGGACTGAAGCTTTCTTT

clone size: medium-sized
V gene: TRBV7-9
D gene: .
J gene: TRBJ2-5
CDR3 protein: CASRPTRPQETQYF
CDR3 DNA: TGTGCCAGCAGACCGACACGGCCGCAAGAGACCCAGTACTTC

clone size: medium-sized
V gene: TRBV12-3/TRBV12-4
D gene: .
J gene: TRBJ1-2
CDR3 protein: CASSRLLSGYGYTF
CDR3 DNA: TGTGCCAGCAGTAGGCTTTTGTCAGGTTATGGCTACACCTTC

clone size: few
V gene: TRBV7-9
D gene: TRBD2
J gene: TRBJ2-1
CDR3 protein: CASSLTSGGEQFF
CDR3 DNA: TGTGCCAGCAGCTTGACTAGCGGGGGAGAGCAGTTCTTC

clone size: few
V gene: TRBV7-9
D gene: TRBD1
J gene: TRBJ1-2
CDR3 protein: CASSLEGDSYGYTF
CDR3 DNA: TGTGCCAGCAGCTTAGAGGGGGACAGTTATGGCTACACCTTC

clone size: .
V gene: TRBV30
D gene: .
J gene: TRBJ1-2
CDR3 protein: CAWSVRWHYGYTF
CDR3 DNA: TGTGCCTGGAGTGTACGCTGGCACTATGGCTACACCTTC

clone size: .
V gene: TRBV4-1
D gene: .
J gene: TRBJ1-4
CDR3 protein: CASSQDRRAGGGEKLFF
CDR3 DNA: TGCGCCAGCAGCCAAGACAGGCGCGCGGGGGGAGGCGAAAAACTGTTTTTT

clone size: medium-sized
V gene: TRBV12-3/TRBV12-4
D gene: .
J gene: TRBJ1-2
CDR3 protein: CASSFWARAHGYTF
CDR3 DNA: TGTGCCAGCAGTTTCTGGGCCAGGGCCCATGGCTACACCTTC

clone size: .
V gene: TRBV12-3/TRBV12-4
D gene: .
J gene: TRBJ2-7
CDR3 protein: CASSPRQVTYEQYF
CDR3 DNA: TGTGCCAGCAGTCCCCGACAGGTTACCTACGAGCAGTACTTC

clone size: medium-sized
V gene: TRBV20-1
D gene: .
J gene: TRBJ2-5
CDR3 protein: CSARTGASQETQYF
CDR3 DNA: TGCAGTGCTAGAACAGGTGCTAGCCAAGAGACCCAGTACTTC

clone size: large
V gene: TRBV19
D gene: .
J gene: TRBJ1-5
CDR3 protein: CASSIMEGGNQPQHF
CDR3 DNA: TGTGCCAGTAGTATAATGGAGGGAGGCAATCAGCCCCAGCATTTT

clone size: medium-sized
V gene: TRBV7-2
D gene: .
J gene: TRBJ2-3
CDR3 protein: CASSPGGGTDTQYF
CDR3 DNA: TGTGCCAGCAGCCCAGGAGGTGGCACAGATACGCAGTATTTT

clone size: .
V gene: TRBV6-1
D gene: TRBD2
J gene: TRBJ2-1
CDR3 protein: CASIFAGTSGFNEQFF
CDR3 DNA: TGTGCCAGCATATTTGCCGGGACTAGCGGTTTCAATGAGCAGTTCTTC

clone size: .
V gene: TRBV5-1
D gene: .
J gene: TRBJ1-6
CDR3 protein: CASRTNLGANSPLHF
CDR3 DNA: TGCGCCAGCAGGACTAATCTGGGAGCTAATTCACCCCTCCACTTT

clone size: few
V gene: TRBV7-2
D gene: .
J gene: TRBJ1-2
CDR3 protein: CASSPGTANYGYTF
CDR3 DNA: TGTGCCAGCAGCCCCGGGACGGCGAACTATGGCTACACCTTC

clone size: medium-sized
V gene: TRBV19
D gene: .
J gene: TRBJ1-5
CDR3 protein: CASTLGVYASSNQPQHF
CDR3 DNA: TGTGCCAGTACCCTTGGGGTTTACGCTTCAAGCAATCAGCCCCAGCATTTT

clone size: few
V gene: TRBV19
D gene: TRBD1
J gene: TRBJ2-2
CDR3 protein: CASSIAGTDNTGELFF
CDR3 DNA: TGTGCCAGTAGTATAGCCGGGACAGATAACACCGGGGAGCTGTTTTTT

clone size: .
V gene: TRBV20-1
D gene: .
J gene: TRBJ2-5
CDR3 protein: CSARVQETQYF
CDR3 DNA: TGCAGTGCTAGAGTTCAAGAGACCCAGTACTTC

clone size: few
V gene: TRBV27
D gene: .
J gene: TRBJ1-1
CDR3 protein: CASRAPVGGWTEAFF
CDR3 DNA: TGTGCCAGCAGGGCCCCGGTGGGGGGCTGGACTGAAGCTTTCTTT

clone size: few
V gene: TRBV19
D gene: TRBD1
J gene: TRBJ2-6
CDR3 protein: CASSSIGTGLGANVLTF
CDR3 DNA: TGTGCCAGTAGTAGCATCGGGACAGGGTTAGGGGCCAACGTCCTGACTTTC

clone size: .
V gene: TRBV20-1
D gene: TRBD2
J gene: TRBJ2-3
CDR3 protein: CSAMASGGTTDTQYF
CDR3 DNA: TGCAGTGCTATGGCTAGCGGGGGGACAACAGATACGCAGTATTTT